Sequencing of this TCR beta chain was carried out in a study of Graves' ophthalmopathy and Graves' hyperthyroidism. Study-wide context: Peripheral blood was gathered at first diagnosis, ahead of any treatment whatsoever.

This clonotype was counted many times. Germline values: CDR1 SQVTM, CDR2 ANQGSEA. V gave up 6 bases and J gave up 2 bases, with 16 bases separating them. CDR3 length: 14 amino acids. RNA served as the template for amplifying TCR beta CDR3 regions. A first-round RT-PCR used HTBI primers, followed by a second-round multiplex PCR. TCRdb re-analysed the multiplex PCR reads in MiXCR, keeping a single row per CDR3 protein. The sample contains 500,000 to 700,000 distinct CDR3 sequences, 22% of which appear only once. Source material: peripheral blood. The clonotype was recovered from a young woman with stable Graves' hyperthyroidism. Some clones in this sample may be carry-over from other donors' samples. The rearrangement links TRBV29-1 to TRBJ1-1, with D unclear. CDR3 sequence: CSVLPGDGNTEAFF. As DNA, the CDR3 is TGCAGCGTCCTACCCGGAGACGGTAACACTGAAGCTTTCTTT.